The entry below gives a single TCR beta chain sequence along with its context. In the authors' workflow: The authors estimated nucleated cell counts from reference gene primer amplification. Clones were sequenced by immunoSEQ multiplex PCR, and TCRdb holds only the in-frame ones, with some missing. For V, J and clone size, that table is used; D and trimming come from the DNA. The sample holds over 110,000 clones; 65% to 90% are singletons and the top ten take approximately 10%. This sample stems from a study of blood T cell repertoires in COVID-19. Turning to the study itself: Sites across the United States, Italy and Spain contributed samples from acute and convalescent COVID-19.

The sequence was obtained from a man aged 60-69 years with active or convalescent COVID-19. Input material: peripheral blood.

The CDR3 DNA reads TGCAGTGCTAGTTCTAGCGGCTCCTACAATGAGCAGTTCTTC. It yields the protein CSASSSGSYNEQFF. The chain uses TRBV20-1 and TRBJ2-1, with 7 bases that match TRBD2. The germline V gene encodes CDR1 DFQATT and CDR2 SNEGSKA (reference sequence). Trimming removed 3 bases from V and 0 bases from J; junction bases left unmatched: 2. This CDR3 comprises 14 residues.